The present T cell receptor beta chain was sequenced within a study of CD8+CD57+ T cells in acquired aplastic anemia (dated by TCRdb to 2016 to 2018). Concerning the study at large: A mean of about 3.2 ug of DNA, ranging from about 0.19 to 30 ug, was extracted from sorted CD4+ and CD8+ cells. An average of approximately 9.8 million reads for CD4+ cells and 12 million or so reads for CD8+ cells was obtained from healthy donor samples.

Results and caveats for the whole study, not just this receptor: Although under 35 CD8+ CDR3 sequences were shared by patients and controls, these sequences appeared highly expressed in patients and within the immunodominant clones of patients. No significant difference in CD8+ Simpson's diversity was found between patients and healthy controls (P=0.060).

To note about this clonotype: Its target antigen remains unknown. Per-base qualities were not stored, and no clone one base away is much larger.

Genomic DNA was used as template for profiling of TCR beta VDJ combinations and CDR3 sequences. An Illumina HiSeq 2000 was used for TCR repertoire sequencing. The source study handled its data this way. TRBV/TRBJ rearrangement plots, CDR3 size and DJ length profiles, and Simpson's diversity index were used to assess repertoires. The most abundant DNA sequence in the deep sequencing data was taken as the immunodominant clone. CDR3 amino acid sequences were checked for sharing across subjects and were also compared against the VDJdb database and published repertoires. TCRdb trimmed the raw reads at Q25, called clones with MiXCR and kept productive beta chains. Every distinct CDR3 protein forms one entry, paired with its most common genes and DNA. The V and J calls come from TCRdb's annotation, not from the publication. The sample yields 150,000 to 200,000 distinct CDR3 sequences; around 60% were counted once. The ten largest clones represent about 50% of the sample.

Trimming removed 1 base from V and 8 bases from J, leaving 14 bases between the germline ends. CDR1 and CDR2, per the germline V gene, are SGHVT and SQSDAQ. Taken from cysteine to phenylalanine, the CDR3 has 14 residues. Just the 42-base CDR3 DNA is kept, in frame starting at base 1. In the study, sorted CD4+ and CD8+ blood T cells from patients with severe aplastic anemia and from healthy subjects underwent deep sequencing of TCR repertoires. Ficoll-Paque density gradient centrifugation was used to isolate peripheral blood mononuclear cells. Before DNA extraction, CD4+ and CD8+ T cells were sorted by FACS or by magnetic beads.

The TCR comes from a human donor in good health. What was sequenced was sorted CD4+, CD8+, or CD8+CD57+ T cells (not recorded which) from PBMCs. In this chain, TRBV7-4 is recombined with TRBJ1-1, and the D gene may be TRBD1, 6 bases matching. The bases read TGTGCCAGCAGCTTAGAAGGCGGGGGCCAAGAAGCTTTCTTT. Protein translation: CASSLEGGGQEAFF.